The clone carrying this TCR beta chain was counted at least ten times. What was amplified from RNA transcripts were TCR beta CDR3 regions. HTBI primers were used for first-round RT-PCR of the TCR CDR3. TCRdb reprocessed the multiplex PCR reads with MiXCR, giving one entry per CDR3 protein. The sample shows around 600,000 distinct CDR3 sequences, more than 12% of them seen only once. The germline gives CDR1 SGHAT, CDR2 FQNNGV. The CDR3 totals 16 residues. V gave up 3 bases and J gave up 7 bases, with 21 bases separating them. The data were obtained in a study of T cells in Graves' hyperthyroidism and ophthalmopathy.

J is TRBJ2-5 and V is TRBV11-2; D is possibly TRBD2 (5 bases). This TCR was sampled from a woman between 45 and 65 years old with Graves' ophthalmopathy. The sequenced sample consisted of blood. CDR3 region: CASSFVRDPHAGTQYF. CDR3 in DNA: TGTGCCAGCAGCTTTGTCCGGGATCCTCACGCAGGGACCCAGTACTTC.